These T cell receptor beta chains were read from a single sample in a study of blood T cell repertoires in COVID-19. Data came from immunoSEQ multiplex PCR; TCRdb stores just in-frame clones and leaves some out. Seen here are some 200,000 clones, roughly 85% observed once, and the top ten hold less than 15%. The sequenced sample was peripheral blood. The origin of the receptors is a woman under 30 who had recovered from COVID-19. Both conserved end residues are part of each CDR3. A D gene is named only where the DNA matches it firmly. Clone size, where shown, is once, few, many, or a class for clones that have expanded.

cdr3_nt: TGTGCCAGCAGCTTGGAGAGGAACACCGGGGAGCTGTTTTTT; cdr3_aa: CASSLERNTGELFF; v_call: TRBV5-4; d_call: -; j_call: TRBJ2-2; clone_size: few
cdr3_nt: TGTGCCAGCAGTTCGACCCGGACAGGGAACCCCTACGAGCAGTACTTC; cdr3_aa: CASSSTRTGNPYEQYF; v_call: TRBV27; d_call: TRBD1; j_call: TRBJ2-7; clone_size: -
cdr3_nt: TGCGCCAGCAGCCCGGGACAGGTCGGACAAGAGACCCAGTACTTC; cdr3_aa: CASSPGQVGQETQYF; v_call: TRBV5-1; d_call: TRBD1; j_call: TRBJ2-5; clone_size: -
cdr3_nt: TGCAGCGTTGAAGATGGGGACACCTACGAGCAGTACTTC; cdr3_aa: CSVEDGDTYEQYF; v_call: TRBV29-1; d_call: -; j_call: TRBJ2-7; clone_size: -
cdr3_nt: TGCGCCAGCAGAAAGGGGGCAACTAATGAAAAACTGTTTTTT; cdr3_aa: CASRKGATNEKLFF; v_call: TRBV10-2; d_call: -; j_call: TRBJ1-4; clone_size: -
cdr3_nt: TGTGCCAGCAGCTTAGGCGGCACCGGGGAGCTGTTTTTT; cdr3_aa: CASSLGGTGELFF; v_call: TRBV7-8; d_call: -; j_call: TRBJ2-2; clone_size: -
cdr3_nt: TGTGCCAGTAGTAAACAGGCTCTCGCTAACTATGGCTACACCTTC; cdr3_aa: CASSKQALANYGYTF; v_call: TRBV19; d_call: -; j_call: TRBJ1-2; clone_size: -
cdr3_nt: TGTGCCAGCAGCTTGGCGGGGGGATTCACAGATACGCAGTATTTT; cdr3_aa: CASSLAGGFTDTQYF; v_call: TRBV7-3; d_call: TRBD2; j_call: TRBJ2-3; clone_size: -
cdr3_nt: TGTGCCAGCAGCTTAGTCAGGAACACTGAAGCTTTCTTT; cdr3_aa: CASSLVRNTEAFF; v_call: TRBV7-3; d_call: -; j_call: TRBJ1-1; clone_size: few
cdr3_nt: TGTGCCAGCAATCGACAGATGAACACTGAAGCTTTCTTT; cdr3_aa: CASNRQMNTEAFF; v_call: TRBV2; d_call: -; j_call: TRBJ1-1; clone_size: -
cdr3_nt: TGTGCCAGCAGCCCAAAGGGACTAGTCTATAATGAGCAGTTCTTC; cdr3_aa: CASSPKGLVYNEQFF; v_call: TRBV5-4; d_call: TRBD2; j_call: TRBJ2-1; clone_size: -
cdr3_nt: TGTGCCACCAGTGATGGGGGGACTCCTGGGGCGGGAGAGCAGTTCTTC; cdr3_aa: CATSDGGTPGAGEQFF; v_call: TRBV24-1; d_call: -; j_call: TRBJ2-1; clone_size: -
cdr3_nt: TGTGCCAGCAGTCAGGACAGCCGCAATGAGCAGTTCTTC; cdr3_aa: CASSQDSRNEQFF; v_call: TRBV27; d_call: -; j_call: TRBJ2-1; clone_size: -
cdr3_nt: TGTGCCAGTAGTATGACTCGTAGCTCCTACAATGAGCAGTTCTTC; cdr3_aa: CASSMTRSSYNEQFF; v_call: TRBV19; d_call: -; j_call: TRBJ2-1; clone_size: -
cdr3_nt: TGTGCCAGCAGTTCACCTTCATGGACTGACCTGGAGGGCTACACCTTC; cdr3_aa: CASSSPSWTDLEGYTF; v_call: TRBV6-5; d_call: -; j_call: TRBJ1-2; clone_size: -
cdr3_nt: TGTGCCATCAGTGGGGCTAACCTTGAAGCTTTCTTT; cdr3_aa: CAISGANLEAFF; v_call: TRBV10-3; d_call: -; j_call: TRBJ1-1; clone_size: -
cdr3_nt: TGTGCCAGCAGCTTATTCCGTAACGAGCAGTACTTC; cdr3_aa: CASSLFRNEQYF; v_call: TRBV13; d_call: -; j_call: TRBJ2-7; clone_size: -
cdr3_nt: TGTGCCAGCAGTTTAGGGGGCCGAACTGAAGCTTTCTTT; cdr3_aa: CASSLGGRTEAFF; v_call: TRBV12-3/TRBV12-4; d_call: -; j_call: TRBJ1-1; clone_size: -
cdr3_nt: TGTGCCAGCACCGCTAACTCCTACTCTCTGTATGGCTACACCTTC; cdr3_aa: CASTANSYSLYGYTF; v_call: TRBV6-5; d_call: -; j_call: TRBJ1-2; clone_size: -
cdr3_nt: TGTGCCTGGAGTCGAGGGGGAACCAGGGTTCAAAGGGAAGCTTTCTTT; cdr3_aa: CAWSRGGTRVQREAFF; v_call: TRBV30; d_call: -; j_call: TRBJ1-1; clone_size: -
cdr3_nt: TGTGCCAGTAGTCCGTTGTCAGATTGGCAGCCCCAGCATTTT; cdr3_aa: CASSPLSDWQPQHF; v_call: TRBV19; d_call: -; j_call: TRBJ1-5; clone_size: few
cdr3_nt: TGTGCCACCCCCCGTTGGCCGCCTGGGGCCAACGTCCTGACTTTC; cdr3_aa: CATPRWPPGANVLTF; v_call: TRBV6-5; d_call: -; j_call: TRBJ2-6; clone_size: -
cdr3_nt: TGTGCCAGCTTGACAGGGGTGAACACTGAAGCTTTCTTT; cdr3_aa: CASLTGVNTEAFF; v_call: TRBV19; d_call: TRBD1; j_call: TRBJ1-1; clone_size: few
cdr3_nt: TGTGCCACCAGCAGAGATCGGGGAGGGAACTATGGCTACACCTTC; cdr3_aa: CATSRDRGGNYGYTF; v_call: TRBV15; d_call: -; j_call: TRBJ1-2; clone_size: -
cdr3_nt: TGTGCCAGCACCAGGGATTCCTACGAGCAGTACTTC; cdr3_aa: CASTRDSYEQYF; v_call: TRBV6-6; d_call: -; j_call: TRBJ2-7; clone_size: -
cdr3_nt: TGTGCCACCAGCAGAGAGCCTAGCGGGAGTTTAACAGATACGCAGTATTTT; cdr3_aa: CATSREPSGSLTDTQYF; v_call: TRBV15; d_call: TRBD2; j_call: TRBJ2-3; clone_size: -
cdr3_nt: TGTGCCAGCAGCCAACATTATCAGGGTAATGAAAAACTGTTTTTT; cdr3_aa: CASSQHYQGNEKLFF; v_call: TRBV7-2; d_call: -; j_call: TRBJ1-4; clone_size: -
cdr3_nt: TGTGCCAGCAGTGAAACAGCTACCTCCTACGAGCAGTACTTC; cdr3_aa: CASSETATSYEQYF; v_call: TRBV25-1; d_call: -; j_call: TRBJ2-7; clone_size: -
cdr3_nt: TGTGCCAGCAGCTTATCTGGGGCTTTGCTGTTTTTT; cdr3_aa: CASSLSGALLFF; v_call: TRBV11-2; d_call: -; j_call: TRBJ1-4; clone_size: -
cdr3_nt: TGTGCCAGCAGCTTGGGACAGGGGGCGAATCAGCCCCAGCATTTT; cdr3_aa: CASSLGQGANQPQHF; v_call: TRBV11-2; d_call: TRBD1; j_call: TRBJ1-5; clone_size: -
cdr3_nt: TGTGCCAGCGTATCACAGGGGACTGAAGCTTTCTTT; cdr3_aa: CASVSQGTEAFF; v_call: TRBV7-9; d_call: TRBD1; j_call: TRBJ1-1; clone_size: -
cdr3_nt: TGCGCCAGCAGCCACGTTGGACTAGAGAACACAGATACGCAGTATTTT; cdr3_aa: CASSHVGLENTDTQYF; v_call: TRBV4-1; d_call: TRBD2; j_call: TRBJ2-3; clone_size: -
cdr3_nt: TGTGCCAGCAGCTTCGGTGGGGGGTCCTACGAGCAGTACTTC; cdr3_aa: CASSFGGGSYEQYF; v_call: TRBV11-2; d_call: -; j_call: TRBJ2-7; clone_size: -
cdr3_nt: TGTGCCAGCAGGGGGCGCAGATCGAATTCACCCCTCCACTTT; cdr3_aa: CASRGRRSNSPLHF; v_call: TRBV2; d_call: -; j_call: TRBJ1-6; clone_size: -
cdr3_nt: TGTGCCAGCAGCCAAGTCGGGGGGGGCGCACGCATGGGCTACACCTTC; cdr3_aa: CASSQVGGGARMGYTF; v_call: TRBV3-1/TRBV3-2; d_call: -; j_call: TRBJ1-2; clone_size: -
cdr3_nt: TGTGCCAGTAGTGCCTCGGGGCGGGGCAGTTACGAGCAGTACTTC; cdr3_aa: CASSASGRGSYEQYF; v_call: TRBV19; d_call: -; j_call: TRBJ2-7; clone_size: -
cdr3_nt: TGTGCCAGCAGTTTAACCCTTGATAGCTCCTACAATGAGCAGTTCTTC; cdr3_aa: CASSLTLDSSYNEQFF; v_call: TRBV6-5; d_call: -; j_call: TRBJ2-1; clone_size: -
cdr3_nt: TGTGCCAGCAGCATGACAGGGGGCACAAACGAGCAGTACTTC; cdr3_aa: CASSMTGGTNEQYF; v_call: TRBV5-4; d_call: TRBD1; j_call: TRBJ2-7; clone_size: -
cdr3_nt: TGTGCCAGCAGCCAAAACCTAATACTAGCGGGAGGGCCCCACGAGCAGTACTTC; cdr3_aa: CASSQNLILAGGPHEQYF; v_call: TRBV28; d_call: TRBD2; j_call: TRBJ2-7; clone_size: -
cdr3_nt: TGTGCCAGCAGCCACTACAGGGACCTAGCCAAAAACATTCAGTACTTC; cdr3_aa: CASSHYRDLAKNIQYF; v_call: TRBV6-2/TRBV6-3; d_call: -; j_call: TRBJ2-4; clone_size: once
cdr3_nt: TGTGCCAGCAGCCGACTAGCGAGTGGGACAGATACGCAGTATTTT; cdr3_aa: CASSRLASGTDTQYF; v_call: TRBV7-9; d_call: TRBD2; j_call: TRBJ2-3; clone_size: -
cdr3_nt: TGTGCCAGCAGCCAAGACAAAAGGGGGCGGGATGAAAAACTGTTTTTT; cdr3_aa: CASSQDKRGRDEKLFF; v_call: TRBV3-1/TRBV3-2; d_call: TRBD1; j_call: TRBJ1-4; clone_size: -
cdr3_nt: TGTGCCAGCAGTGAATTATTTAGTGATTTGAACACTGAAGCTTTCTTT; cdr3_aa: CASSELFSDLNTEAFF; v_call: TRBV25-1; d_call: -; j_call: TRBJ1-1; clone_size: -
cdr3_nt: TGTGCCAGCAGCTTAGACCCAGGGATAGGGCCCCAGCATTTT; cdr3_aa: CASSLDPGIGPQHF; v_call: TRBV7-8; d_call: -; j_call: TRBJ1-5; clone_size: -
cdr3_nt: TGTGCCAGCAGCTTATCTAGCGGAGGGAACAATGAGCAGTTCTTC; cdr3_aa: CASSLSSGGNNEQFF; v_call: TRBV7-9; d_call: TRBD2; j_call: TRBJ2-1; clone_size: -